What follows is one TCR beta chain and its context. This entry belongs to a study of shared clonotypes between healthy human individuals. Study-wide context: CD4 naive and memory got three plates each, CD8 naive two, CD8 memory one.

V lost 1 base to trimming and J lost 5 bases, with 12 bases between them. The V gene's germline CDR1 is SGHRS and CDR2 YFSETQ. The CDR3 has 14 residues. The protocol was immunoSEQ multiplex PCR, while the TCRdb copy is restricted to in-frame clones and leaves out a portion. This sample carries about 990,000 clones, about 80% of them seen once, and the ten largest clones take 0.55% to 0.7%. The gene calls are TRBV5-1 and TRBJ1-1, with a weak D call TRBD1 (5 bases). The specimen was memory CD4+ T cells from PBMCs. Subset here: CD45RA-negative fraction. This sequence originates from a man younger than 35 in good health. Some clones in this sample may be carry-over from other donors' samples. CDR3 in amino acids: CASSLLGETTEAFF. The CDR3 DNA follows: TGCGCCAGCAGCTTGTTGGGGGAGACGACTGAAGCTTTCTTT.